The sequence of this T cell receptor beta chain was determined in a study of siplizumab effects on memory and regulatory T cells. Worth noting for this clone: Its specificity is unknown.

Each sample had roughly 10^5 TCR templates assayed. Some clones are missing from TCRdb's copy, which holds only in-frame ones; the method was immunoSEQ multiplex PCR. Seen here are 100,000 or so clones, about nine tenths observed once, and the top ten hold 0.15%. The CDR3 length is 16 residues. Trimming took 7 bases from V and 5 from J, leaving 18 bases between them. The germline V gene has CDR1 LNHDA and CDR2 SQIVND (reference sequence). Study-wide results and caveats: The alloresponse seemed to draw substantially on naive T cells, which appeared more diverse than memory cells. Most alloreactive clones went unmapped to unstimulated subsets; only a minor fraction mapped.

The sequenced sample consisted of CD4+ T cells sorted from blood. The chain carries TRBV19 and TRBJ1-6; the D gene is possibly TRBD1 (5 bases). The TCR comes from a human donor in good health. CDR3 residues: CASTGTPGKHNSPLHF. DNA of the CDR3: TGTGCCAGTACCGGGACTCCAGGGAAGCATAATTCACCCCTCCACTTT.